Shown below are 30 T cell receptor beta chains from a single sample sequenced in a study of technical replicates of blood from several donors. Clones were read by immunoSEQ multiplex PCR, and TCRdb kept only the in-frame ones, dropping some. In the table there are approximately 89,000 clones, approximately 94% of which are singletons. The specimen was T cells isolated from PBMCs. These receptors were obtained from a human donor in good health.

The rearrangement uses TRBV11-3 and TRBJ2-2, with TRBD2 matching over 10 bases. CDR1 is SGHNT, CDR2 YENEEA, per germline. There are 16 residues in the CDR3. V dropped 6 bases and J dropped 6; count of bases not matched to a gene: 10. DNA of the CDR3: TGTGCCAGCAGACAAGGACTAGCGGATCCGCCCGGGGAGCTGTTTTTT. Translation gives CASRQGLADPPGELFF.

This chain uses TRBV6-1 with TRBJ2-2, with TRBD1 identical over 9 bases. The V and J ends lost 6 bases and 6 bases, in that order; junction bases with no gene match: 2. The germline V gene has CDR1 MNHNS and CDR2 SASEGT. This CDR3 spans 13 amino acids. The CDR3 DNA reads TGTGCCAGCAGAAACAGGGGGCCCGGGGAGCTGTTTTTT. It specifies CASRNRGPGELFF.

This clone was recorded once. The chain combines TRBV27 with TRBJ2-2; 8 bases agree with TRBD2. This CDR3 is built from 14 residues. The germline V gene has CDR1 MNHEY and CDR2 SMNVEV (reference sequence). With V trimmed by 7 bases and J by 7 bases, 8 bases remained unmatched. The CDR3: CASTAGGFVGELFF. The CDR3 coding sequence is TGTGCCAGCACCGCGGGAGGTTTTGTCGGGGAGCTGTTTTTT.

This chain joins TRBV6-1 and TRBJ2-7, with 12 bases lining up with TRBD1. The CDR3 covers 14 residues. The trim removed 7 bases at V and 7 bases at J, leaving 8 bases unmatched. Germline values: CDR1 MNHNS, CDR2 SASEGT. CDR3 sequence reads: CASNYGDRGPEQYF. CDR3 bases: TGTGCCAGCAACTACGGGGACAGGGGGCCGGAGCAGTACTTC.

J is TRBJ2-5 and V is TRBV5-1, with 7 bases that match TRBD1. This CDR3 region has 15 residues. After removal of 0 bases from V and 3 bases from J, the junction contained 5 bases not matched to a gene. Per germline, CDR1 SGHRS and CDR2 YFSETQ. Written as DNA, the CDR3 is TGCGCCAGCAGCTTGGGAGACAGGGCAGAAGAGACCCAGTACTTC. It encodes CASSLGDRAEETQYF. The full variable domain, in which reference TRBV5-1 and TRBJ2-5 provide the parts outside the CDR3, is KAGVTQTPRYLIKTRGQQVTLSCSPISGHRSVSWYQQTPGQGLQFLFEYFSETQRNKGNFPGRFSGRQFSNSRSEMNVSTLELGDSALYLCASSLGDRAEETQYFGPGTRLLVL.

V usage is TRBV14 and J usage is TRBJ2-7, with D possibly being TRBD2 (6 bases). The V gene lost 3 bases and the J gene lost 4 bases, with 19 bases spanning the gap. The germline gives CDR1 SGHDN, CDR2 FVKESK. The CDR3 runs to 16 residues. In DNA, the CDR3 is TGTGCCAGCAGCCAGGGGGGTTCGGGAGACGAGTACGAGCAGTACTTC. It yields the protein CASSQGGSGDEYEQYF.

The rearrangement links TRBV4-2 to TRBJ2-1, with TRBD2 matching 14 bases. After removal of 4 bases from V and 5 bases from J, the junction contained 16 bases not matched to a gene. Germline lookup yields CDR1 LGHNA and CDR2 YNFKEQ. The CDR3 is 20 amino acids. The chain's CDR3 is CASSLKLGLAGDNPNNEQFF. In DNA form, the CDR3 reads TGTGCCAGCAGCCTCAAGCTGGGACTAGCGGGGGACAACCCAAACAATGAGCAGTTCTTC.

In its sample, this clone was seen once. V and J are TRBV7-3 and TRBJ1-3; TRBD1 might be the D (6 bases). CDR1 and CDR2 from the germline V gene are SGHTA and FQGTGA. There are 17 residues in the CDR3. V was clipped by 5 bases and J by 0 bases, with 17 bases between them. CDR3 amino acids: CASSRGGHPNSGNTIYF. In DNA, the CDR3 is TGTGCCAGCAGCAGAGGGGGACACCCCAACTCTGGAAACACCATATATTTT.

The chain links TRBV11-2 to TRBJ2-2, with no clear D. This CDR3 is built from 14 residues. Germline-derived CDR1 and CDR2 are SGHAT and FQNNGV. V was clipped by 5 bases and J by 1 base, with 8 bases between them. CDR3 in DNA: TGTGCCAGCAGCCCCCAGGAGAACACCGGGGAGCTGTTTTTT. Encoded protein: CASSPQENTGELFF.

The V call is TRBV4-1, the J call TRBJ1-5; D remains ambiguous. The length of the CDR3 is 16 residues. The V and J ends lost 4 bases and 1 base respectively, with 14 bases between them. Germline CDR1 is MGHRA and CDR2 is YSYEKL. The CDR3 here is CASSPGGLQSNQPQHF. The CDR3, as DNA: TGCGCCAGCAGCCCGGGCGGGTTACAAAGCAATCAGCCCCAGCATTTT.

This chain uses TRBV29-1 with TRBJ2-1; weak D call: TRBD2 (6 bases). Trimming left V 8 bases short and J 9 bases short, with 14 bases between. CDR3 length: 11 residues. Germline V lookup: CDR1 SQVTM, CDR2 ANQGSEA. DNA of the CDR3: TGCAGCTCGGGACTGGACGGTGAGCAGTTCTTC. Protein: CSSGLDGEQFF.

This clone was seen just once. This rearrangement joins TRBV6-5 to TRBJ1-1; D unclear. The CDR3 has 12 amino acids. CDR1 is MNHEY and CDR2 is SVGAGI in the germline V gene. The ends were cut back, 5 bases at V and 1 base at J, with 5 bases in the middle. In DNA, the CDR3 is TGTGCCAGCAGTGGCGGGAACACTGAAGCTTTCTTT. It encodes CASSGGNTEAFF.

This clone was counted once. This rearrangement joins TRBV11-3 to TRBJ2-5; D might be TRBD1 (5 bases). Germline CDR1 SGHNT, CDR2 YENEEA. CDR3 length: 15 residues. The V end lost 4 bases, the J end lost 2 bases, and 14 bases lay between the germline ends. The CDR3 protein is CASSSGRLVQETQYF. CDR3 DNA: TGTGCCAGCAGCTCAGGGCGGTTGGTACAAGAGACCCAGTACTTC.

The chain has TRBV4-1 and TRBJ2-1, with 9 bases aligning to TRBD2. V lost 4 bases, J lost 0 bases, and 19 bases stayed unmatched. This CDR3 has 21 amino acids. Germline lookup yields CDR1 MGHRA and CDR2 YSYEKL. The CDR3 sequence: CASSLHPGTSPALSSYNEQFF. CDR3 nucleotide sequence: TGCGCCAGCAGCCTTCACCCCGGGACTAGCCCCGCCCTAAGCTCCTACAATGAGCAGTTCTTC.

The chain employs TRBV7-9 and TRBJ1-4; D unresolved. Germline V gives CDR1 SEHNR, CDR2 FQNEAQ (reference sequence). The CDR3 spans 15 residues. Trimming pared 5 bases from V and 0 bases from J, leaving 10 bases between. The CDR3 nucleotides read TGTGCCAGCAGCGCTAGGCAGTCAACTAATGAAAAACTGTTTTTT. Amino acids: CASSARQSTNEKLFF.

V is TRBV10-3 and J is TRBJ2-7; a possible D gene is TRBD2 (6 bases). CDR3 size: 13 residues. V lost 7 bases, J lost 1 base, and 11 bases lay in between. Germline V gene data show CDR1 as ENHRY and CDR2 as SYGVKD. The CDR3: CAITGVDSYEQYF. For the CDR3, the DNA is TGTGCCATCACGGGGGTAGATTCCTACGAGCAGTACTTC.

The chain joins TRBV7-9 to TRBJ1-1, with 7 bases matching TRBD1. The CDR3 consists of 14 residues. V lost 2 bases and J lost 7; bases outside the gene matches: 7. Germline lookup yields CDR1 SEHNR and CDR2 FQNEAQ (reference sequence). CDR3 amino acids: CASSLKGARGEAFF. The CDR3 DNA reads as TGTGCCAGCAGCTTAAAGGGGGCGCGTGGTGAAGCTTTCTTT.

The chain combines TRBV2 with TRBJ2-7; the match to TRBD1 covers 9 bases. CDR1 and CDR2 from the germline V gene are SNHLY and FYNNEI. The CDR3 covers 13 residues. The V gene end was trimmed by 9 bases and the J gene end by 1 base; junction bases not matched to a gene: 4. The CDR3 region is CASWDRVSYEQYF. CDR3 DNA: TGTGCCAGTTGGGACAGGGTATCCTACGAGCAGTACTTC.

The V gene is TRBV7-9, the J gene TRBJ1-1; D is ambiguous. In germline, CDR1 is SEHNR, CDR2 FQNEAQ (reference sequence). CDR3 length: 15 amino acids. V lost 7 bases and J lost 7, with 22 bases in between. The CDR3 sequence: CASTLGPRGDGEAFF. Here the CDR3 DNA reads TGTGCCAGCACCCTAGGCCCCCGGGGAGACGGTGAAGCTTTCTTT.

The V gene is TRBV7-2, the J gene TRBJ2-7, with D uncertain. The CDR3 length is 15 residues. V was pared by 0 bases and J by 5 bases, with 14 bases between. Germline V gene sequence: CDR1 SGHTA, CDR2 FQGNSA. DNA for the CDR3: TGTGCCAGCAGCTTAGCGGGCAGGCCCATGGACGAGCAGTACTTC. It translates to CASSLAGRPMDEQYF.

The CDR3 region has the DNA TGTGCCAGCAGCTTAGTTGGCCCAGATACGCAGTATTTT. It encodes CASSLVGPDTQYF. The V gene is TRBV11-2, the J gene TRBJ2-3; D call uncertain. V was trimmed by 1 base and J by 4 bases, leaving 6 bases between them. CDR1 is SGHAT and CDR2 is FQNNGV in the germline V gene. This CDR3 comprises 13 residues.

J is TRBJ1-6 and V is TRBV2, with 7 bases aligning to TRBD1. Trimming at V came to 6 bases and at J to 7 bases, leaving 3 bases not matched to a gene. The CDR3 is 13 residues long. CDR1 is SNHLY and CDR2 is FYNNEI in the germline V gene. The CDR3 DNA reads TGTGCCAGCAGCCGGGACAGAAATTCACCCCTCCACTTT. Translated, it gives CASSRDRNSPLHF. The variable domain in full, completed from reference TRBV2 and TRBJ1-6, reads EPEVTQTPSHQVTQMGQEVILRCVPISNHLYFYWYRQILGQKVEFLVSFYNNEISEKSEIFDDQFSVERPDGSNFTLKIRSTKLEDSAMYFCASSRDRNSPLHFGNGTRLTVT.

The chain couples TRBV7-8 to TRBJ2-5; D remains unclear. Trimming cost V 5 bases and J 1 base, with 17 bases left between them. The V gene's germline CDR1 is SGHVS and CDR2 FQNEAQ. This CDR3 spans 16 amino acids. CDR3 in amino acids: CASSPLLAGFQETQYF. The CDR3 region has the DNA TGTGCCAGCAGCCCCCTCCTCGCTGGCTTCCAAGAGACCCAGTACTTC.

The rearrangement joins TRBV28 to TRBJ2-5; no reliable D call. Germline V gene data show CDR1 as MDHEN and CDR2 as SYDVKM. Trimming cost V 0 bases and J 5 bases, with 10 bases left between them. This CDR3 spans 14 amino acids. The CDR3 reads CASSLWSIGETQYF. The DNA for the CDR3 is TGTGCCAGCAGTTTATGGAGCATCGGGGAGACCCAGTACTTC.

V usage is TRBV19 and J usage is TRBJ2-2, with D possibly TRBD1 on 5 matching bases. In germline, CDR1 is LNHDA, CDR2 SQIVND (reference sequence). The V end was cut by 3 bases, the J end by 4 bases, with 12 bases between. There are 15 residues in the CDR3. CDR3 bases: TGTGCCAGTAGTATCAGTAGGGGTAGCACCGGGGAGCTGTTTTTT. Translated, it gives CASSISRGSTGELFF.

This chain joins TRBV6-5 and TRBJ2-2, with unresolved D. Trimming removed 2 bases from V and 7 bases from J, with 8 bases in between. The CDR3 is made up of 13 amino acids. Looked up from germline, CDR1 is MNHEY and CDR2 is SVGAGI. The CDR3 sequence is CASSYIDSGELFF. CDR3 DNA: TGTGCCAGCAGTTACATAGATAGCGGGGAGCTGTTTTTT.

The gene calls are TRBV11-2 and TRBJ1-2; 7 bases are a match to TRBD1. The CDR3 covers 16 residues. The germline CDR1 and CDR2 sequences are SGHAT and FQNNGV. V was pared by 5 bases and J by 4 bases, with 13 bases of the junction left unmatched. CDR3 DNA sequence: TGTGCCAGCAGCGAGGGACAGACAACCAGAATCTATGGCTACACCTTC. It encodes CASSEGQTTRIYGYTF.

The chain is built from TRBV14 and TRBJ1-2; a weak D match, TRBD1 (6 bases). The CDR3 spans 14 residues. Germline V CDR1 and CDR2: SGHDN, FVKESK. V was shortened by 4 bases and J by 12 bases, with 21 bases between the two germline ends. In DNA, the CDR3 is TGTGCCAGCAGCCTTGGACATACAGGGCGGGTCAACACCTTC. Its protein product is CASSLGHTGRVNTF.

In its sample, this clone was seen a few times. The J gene is TRBJ1-5, the V gene TRBV11-3, with D tentatively TRBD1 (6 bases). The CDR3 extends over 14 amino acids. Trimming shortened V by 6 bases and J by 0 bases, and 9 bases separated the two germline ends. CDR1 SGHNT and CDR2 YENEEA come from the germline V gene. The CDR3 is CASSGQRSNQPQHF. The CDR3 DNA follows: TGTGCCAGCAGTGGACAGCGTAGCAATCAGCCCCAGCATTTT.

The CDR3 region is CASSSRDRVSPLHF. The CDR3 nucleotides read TGTGCCAGCAGCTCCCGGGACAGGGTTTCACCCCTCCACTTT. This chain uses TRBV11-3 with TRBJ1-6, with 9 bases identical to TRBD1. CDR3 size: 14 residues. V was pared by 4 bases and J by 9 bases, with 4 bases of the junction left unmatched. CDR1 SGHNT and CDR2 YENEEA come from the germline V gene.